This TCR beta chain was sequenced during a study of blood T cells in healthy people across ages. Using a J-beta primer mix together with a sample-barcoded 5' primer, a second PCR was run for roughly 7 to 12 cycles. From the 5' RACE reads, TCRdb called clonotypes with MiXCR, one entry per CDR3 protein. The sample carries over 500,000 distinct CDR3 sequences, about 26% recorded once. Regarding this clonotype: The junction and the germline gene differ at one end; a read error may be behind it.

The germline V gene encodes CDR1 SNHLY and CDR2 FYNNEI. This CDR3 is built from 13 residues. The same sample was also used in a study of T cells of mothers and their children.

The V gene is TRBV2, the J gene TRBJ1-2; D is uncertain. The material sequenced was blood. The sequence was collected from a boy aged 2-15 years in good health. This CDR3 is CASSGGYLYGYAF. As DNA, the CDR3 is TGTGCCAGCAGTGGAGGGTACCTTTATGGCTACGCCTTC.